The rows below give T cell receptor beta chains drawn from one sample of a study of T cells in Graves' hyperthyroidism and ophthalmopathy. Each CDR3 protein is one row after TCRdb ran MiXCR on the multiplex PCR reads. Of about 560,000 distinct CDR3 sequences listed, 16% are singletons. Sequenced sample: blood. The origin of the receptors is a woman aged 18-29 years with Graves' hyperthyroidism. Each CDR3 is given with its conserved first and last residue. Fields, in order: J gene, D gene, clone size, V gene, CDR3 protein, CDR3 DNA. D genes are given only for firm matches. Where a row states a size, it is once, few, many or the class of an expanded clone; other rows omit it.

TRBJ1-1	TRBD1	many	TRBV20-1	CSARNPRTGMNTEAFF	TGCAGTGCTAGAAATCCGAGGACAGGGATGAACACTGAAGCTTTCTTT
TRBJ1-5	-	-	TRBV12-3/TRBV12-4	CASSRSGQRDQPQHF	TGTGCCAGCAGCCGAAGTGGACAGAGGGATCAGCCCCAGCATTTT
TRBJ1-1	-	many	TRBV30	CAWSVQGFVNTEAFF	TGTGCCTGGAGTGTACAGGGTTTCGTGAACACTGAAGCTTTCTTT
TRBJ2-3	TRBD2	once	TRBV5-1	CASSGLAGISTDTQYF	TGCGCCAGCAGCGGACTAGCGGGGATTAGCACAGATACGCAGTATTTT
TRBJ2-7	TRBD2	-	TRBV6-5	CASSYLAGGTSEQYF	TGTGCCAGCAGTTACCTCGCGGGGGGGACAAGCGAGCAGTACTTC
TRBJ2-7	TRBD2	-	TRBV5-6	CASSLAPQTSGYSEQYF	TGTGCCAGCAGTTTAGCCCCACAGACTAGCGGGTACTCCGAGCAGTACTTC
TRBJ1-5	-	-	TRBV14	CASSQGGPFGNQPQHF	TGTGCCAGCAGCCAGGGGGGACCTTTTGGCAATCAGCCCCAGCATTTT
TRBJ1-1	-	-	TRBV9	CASSVDRGDTEAFF	TGTGCCAGCAGCGTCGACCGCGGGGACACTGAAGCTTTCTTT
TRBJ2-5	-	-	TRBV12-3/TRBV12-4	CASQLVRWETQYF	TGTGCCAGCCAACTGGTCCGGTGGGAGACCCAGTACTTC
TRBJ2-7	-	few	TRBV20-1	CSASSGREQYF	TGCAGTGCGAGTTCAGGGAGGGAGCAGTACTTC
TRBJ2-6	-	few	TRBV25-1	CASSGPQHSGANVLTF	TGTGCCAGCTCAGGGCCCCAACACTCTGGGGCCAACGTCCTGACTTTC
TRBJ2-1	-	-	TRBV12-3/TRBV12-4	CASSDRNEQFF	TGTGCCAGCAGTGATCGCAATGAGCAGTTCTTC
TRBJ2-6	-	few	TRBV19	CASSWVMAGANVLTF	TGTGCCAGTAGTTGGGTTATGGCTGGGGCCAACGTCCTGACTTTC
TRBJ1-1	-	-	TRBV4-3	CASSQEPRNTEAFF	TGCGCCAGCAGCCAAGAGCCCAGGAACACTGAAGCTTTCTTT
TRBJ2-7	TRBD1	-	TRBV27	CASRAKMDRGRVGRALAYEQYF	TGTGCCAGCAGGGCAAAAATGGACAGGGGGCGGGTCGGGAGGGCCTTGGCATACGAGCAGTACTTC
TRBJ2-7	-	many	TRBV19	CASSRTVGNYEQYF	TGTGCCAGTAGTCGGACAGTTGGGAACTACGAGCAGTACTTC
TRBJ2-7	-	many	TRBV3-1	CASSQVEHQQYF	TGTGCCAGCAGCCAAGTGGAACATCAGCAGTACTTC
TRBJ2-7	-	-	TRBV20-1	CSARDGLRGDEQYF	TGCAGTGCTAGAGACGGGCTGCGGGGTGACGAGCAGTACTTC
TRBJ2-4	-	-	TRBV4-1	CASSQDPGRWLAKNIQYF	TGCGCCAGCAGCCAAGACCCCGGCAGATGGCTAGCCAAAAACATTCAGTACTTC
TRBJ2-1	TRBD2	many	TRBV28	CASSTPRRQRDAYSSYNEQFF	TGTGCCAGCAGTACCCCTAGGCGCCAGCGGGACGCCTATAGCTCCTACAATGAGCAGTTCTTC
TRBJ1-1	-	-	TRBV3-1	CASSPEIVGGTEAFF	TGTGCCAGCAGCCCCGAAATTGTCGGGGGGACTGAAGCTTTCTTT
TRBJ2-5	-	many	TRBV9	CASSIGLQETQYF	TGTGCCAGCAGCATTGGACTACAAGAGACCCAGTACTTC
TRBJ1-3	-	-	TRBV6-2/TRBV6-3	CASSNRVSGNTIYF	TGTGCCAGCAGCAACAGGGTCTCTGGAAACACCATATATTTT
TRBJ1-1	TRBD1	many	TRBV12-3/TRBV12-4	CASQWTGNTEAFF	TGTGCCAGCCAGTGGACAGGCAACACTGAAGCTTTCTTT
TRBJ2-2	-	few	TRBV12-3/TRBV12-4	CASSPWTGNTGELFF	TGTGCCAGCAGTCCCTGGACCGGGAACACCGGGGAGCTGTTTTTT
TRBJ2-3	TRBD2	-	TRBV11-2	CASTLSGVGTDTQYF	TGTGCCAGCACCCTAAGCGGGGTGGGGACAGATACGCAGTATTTT
TRBJ2-1	TRBD2	many	TRBV6-1	CASRLAGTHEQFF	TGTGCCAGCAGACTAGCGGGAACACATGAGCAGTTCTTC
TRBJ2-2	TRBD2	many	TRBV29-1	CSAGGRDTGELFF	TGCAGTGCGGGGGGGCGGGACACCGGGGAGCTGTTTTTT
TRBJ1-5	-	-	TRBV19	CASSQGPGNQPQHF	TGTGCCAGCAGCCAGGGACCCGGCAATCAGCCCCAGCATTTT
TRBJ1-5	TRBD1	-	TRBV28	CASSPRTGRFNQPQHF	TGTGCCAGCAGTCCAAGGACAGGACGGTTCAATCAGCCCCAGCATTTT
TRBJ2-3	-	many	TRBV25-1	CASSDRGTSTDTQYF	TGTGCCAGCAGTGATAGGGGGACTAGCACAGATACGCAGTATTTT
TRBJ2-2	-	-	TRBV7-9	CASSSPRTGRDTGELFF	TGTGCCAGCAGCTCGCCTCGGACAGGGAGGGACACCGGGGAGCTGTTTTTT
TRBJ2-1	-	-	TRBV28	CASSFPRTSDNEQFF	TGTGCCAGCAGTTTCCCCCGGACAAGCGACAATGAGCAGTTCTTC
TRBJ2-1	TRBD1	-	TRBV5-1	CASSLDRGTVDEQFF	TGCGCCAGCAGCTTGGACAGGGGGACGGTCGATGAGCAGTTCTTC
TRBJ1-5	TRBD1	few	TRBV5-1	CASSPDRGSQPQHF	TGCGCCAGCAGCCCGGACAGGGGGAGTCAGCCCCAGCATTTT
TRBJ2-3	TRBD2	-	TRBV28	CASSFDDGLGTDTQYF	TGTGCCAGCAGTTTCGATGATGGACTAGGCACAGATACGCAGTATTTT
TRBJ2-7	-	-	TRBV11-3	CASSFSLLGQGSYEQYF	TGTGCCAGCAGCTTCTCCCTCCTCGGGCAGGGGTCCTACGAGCAGTACTTC
TRBJ1-1	-	many	TRBV6-2/TRBV6-3	CASRPPGDTEAFF	TGTGCCAGCAGACCTCCAGGGGACACTGAAGCTTTCTTT
TRBJ2-7	TRBD2	few	TRBV7-9	CASSRTRESYEQYF	TGTGCCAGCAGTCGGACTAGGGAATCCTACGAGCAGTACTTC
TRBJ2-2	-	-	TRBV7-2	CASSFDITTGELFF	TGTGCCAGCAGCTTCGATATTACAACCGGGGAGCTGTTTTTT
TRBJ2-3	-	many	TRBV15	CATSRDLTHTFTDTQYF	TGTGCCACCAGCAGAGATCTAACCCACACATTCACAGATACGCAGTATTTT
TRBJ2-7	TRBD2	many	TRBV20-1	CSARELAGGFYEQYF	TGCAGTGCTAGAGAACTAGCGGGAGGGTTTTACGAGCAGTACTTC
TRBJ2-5	-	few	TRBV25-1	CASSESGRRETQYF	TGTGCCAGCAGTGAATCAGGGCGGAGGGAGACCCAGTACTTC
TRBJ2-1	-	many	TRBV6-1	CASSSQRGGVVNEQFF	TGTGCCAGCAGTTCCCAAAGAGGGGGAGTAGTAAATGAGCAGTTCTTC
TRBJ1-2	-	-	TRBV12-3/TRBV12-4	CASSPIDRSNGYTF	TGTGCCAGCAGCCCCATCGACAGGAGTAATGGCTACACCTTC
TRBJ2-5	TRBD1	-	TRBV9	CASSVAPGTGALGKETQYF	TGTGCCAGCAGCGTAGCCCCCGGGACAGGGGCTTTGGGAAAAGAGACCCAGTACTTC
TRBJ1-2	TRBD1	few	TRBV10-3	CAITGTGGSYGYTF	TGTGCCATCACGGGGACAGGGGGCAGCTATGGCTACACCTTC
TRBJ2-1	-	many	TRBV20-1	CSASPLFYNEQFF	TGCAGTGCTAGCCCACTGTTCTACAATGAGCAGTTCTTC
TRBJ1-4	-	-	TRBV7-3	CASSIRAGGEKLFF	TGTGCCAGCAGCATCCGGGCCGGCGGTGAAAAACTGTTTTTT
TRBJ2-5	-	many	TRBV7-9	CTSSPPRPGGETQYF	TGTACCAGCAGCCCACCACGCCCCGGAGGGGAGACCCAGTACTTC
TRBJ1-6	-	many	TRBV2	CASSEQGTGTNNSPLHF	TGTGCCAGCAGTGAACAAGGCACCGGGACAAATAATTCACCCCTCCACTTT
TRBJ2-7	-	-	TRBV29-1	CSVEDQNRAYEQYF	TGCAGCGTTGAAGATCAGAACAGAGCCTACGAGCAGTACTTC